Shown below are 32 T cell receptor beta chains from a single sample sequenced in a study of blood T cell repertoires in COVID-19. Only in-frame clones appear in the TCRdb table, and some are missing; sequencing was by immunoSEQ multiplex PCR. The sample yields fewer than 150,000 clones, 75% to 90% seen once. Sequenced input: peripheral blood. These receptors all come from a human donor in a cohort sampled during active COVID-19.

This chain uses TRBV6-2 or TRBV6-3 with TRBJ1-2; D gene unclear. CDR1 and CDR2 (germline): MNHEY, SVGEGT. V was trimmed by 4 bases and J by 0 bases, leaving 12 bases between them. This CDR3 spans 15 amino acids. CDR3 DNA sequence: TGTGCCAGCAGTTCTCTCGGAGGATCTAACTATGGCTACACCTTC. Protein sequence: CASSSLGGSNYGYTF.

This chain uses TRBV10-3 with TRBJ2-3; no firm D call. This CDR3 is built from 11 residues. CDR1 is ENHRY and CDR2 is SYGVKD in the germline V gene. Trimming shortened V by 6 bases and J by 3 bases, and 4 bases separated the two germline ends. The CDR3 here is CAIRATDTQYF. CDR3 DNA: TGTGCCATCAGGGCTACAGATACGCAGTATTTT.

The J gene is TRBJ2-1, the V gene TRBV3-1 (or the pseudogene TRBV3-2); 8 bases agree with TRBD2. V trimming: 3 bases; J trimming: 1 base; junction bases outside the gene matches: 5. The CDR3 is made up of 16 amino acids. CDR1 and CDR2 (germline): LGHDT, YNNKEL (reference sequence). CDR3 sequence reads: CASSQTGGGSYNEQFF. CDR3 nucleotides: TGTGCCAGCAGCCAGACGGGAGGGGGATCCTACAATGAGCAGTTCTTC.

In this sample, this clone turned up once. This rearrangement joins TRBV3-1 (or the pseudogene TRBV3-2) to TRBJ1-2; perhaps TRBD1 as D (5 bases). Trimming removed 0 bases at V and 8 bases at J, with 7 bases between. This CDR3 region has 12 residues. CDR1 and CDR2 (germline): LGHDT, YNNKEL (reference sequence). Written as DNA, the CDR3 is TGTGCCAGCAGCCAAGATAACAGGGGCTACACCTTC. Its translation is CASSQDNRGYTF.

The chain has TRBV5-1 and TRBJ1-1; 7 bases agree with TRBD1. CDR3 length: 14 residues. Per germline, CDR1 SGHRS and CDR2 YFSETQ. After removal of 0 bases from V and 3 bases from J, the junction contained 2 bases not matched to a gene. CDR3 residues: CASSLGDRYTEAFF. Written as DNA, the CDR3 is TGCGCCAGCAGCTTGGGGGACAGATACACTGAAGCTTTCTTT.

As for this clone: The junction departs from germline at one end; a sequencing error may be responsible. The chain employs TRBV6-5 and TRBJ2-7, with 7 positions matching TRBD1. Germline assignment: CDR1 MNHEY and CDR2 SVGAGI. This CDR3 is built from 15 residues. The CDR3 loop reads CAGSYSQGTAYEQYF. DNA for the CDR3: TGTGCCGGCAGTTACTCCCAGGGGACAGCCTACGAGCAGTACTTC.

This chain joins TRBV19 and TRBJ2-6, with a possible D match to TRBD2 (6 bases). Trimming removed 5 bases from V and 9 bases from J, with 23 bases in between. The V gene's germline CDR1 is LNHDA and CDR2 SQIVND (reference sequence). The CDR3 runs to 17 residues. CDR3 loop: CASSLRLFSLEGNVLTF. The CDR3 coding sequence is TGTGCCAGTAGTCTGCGACTGTTCTCTTTGGAGGGCAACGTCCTGACTTTC.

This chain uses TRBV7-2 with TRBJ1-4, with D perhaps matching TRBD1 (5 bases). There are 15 residues in the CDR3. The V gene lost 0 bases and the J gene lost 4 bases, with 9 bases spanning the gap. Germline CDR1 is SGHTA and CDR2 is FQGNSA. The CDR3 DNA sequence: TGTGCCAGCAGCTTAGCCGGGGGTAGTAATGAAAAACTGTTTTTT. This sequence encodes CASSLAGGSNEKLFF.

The rearrangement joins TRBV7-2 to TRBJ2-1, with TRBD2 identical over 8 bases. The V gene end was trimmed by 5 bases and the J gene end by 9 bases; junction bases not matched to a gene: 15. Germline V CDR1 and CDR2: SGHTA, FQGNSA. CDR3 length equals 16 residues. CDR3 sequence reads: CASSPEGPGGHSEQFF. DNA of the CDR3: TGTGCCAGCAGCCCTGAGGGTCCGGGGGGGCATAGTGAGCAGTTCTTC.

V and J are TRBV11-2 and TRBJ1-1; TRBD1 is a possible D gene (6 bases). CDR3 length equals 15 residues. Germline CDR1 reads SGHAT; CDR2 reads FQNNGV. Trimming left V 4 bases short and J 1 base short, with 13 bases between. CDR3 loop: CASSSGTGRNTEAFF. In DNA form, the CDR3 reads TGTGCCAGCAGCTCGGGTACAGGGAGGAACACTGAAGCTTTCTTT.

This sequence joins TRBV25-1 and TRBJ1-1, with D perhaps TRBD1 (6 bases). Germline V gene lookup returns CDR1 MGHDK and CDR2 SYGVNS. V was clipped by 1 base and J by 3 bases, with 9 bases between them. The CDR3 length is 14 residues. CDR3 sequence: CASSELGGHTEAFF. The DNA of the CDR3 is TGTGCCAGCAGTGAATTAGGGGGACACACTGAAGCTTTCTTT.

The chain employs TRBV9 and TRBJ1-6; TRBD1 might be the D (5 bases). From germline, CDR1 is SGDLS and CDR2 YYNGEE. V lost 4 bases, J lost 5 bases, and 16 bases lay in between. The CDR3 consists of 16 residues. In DNA form, the CDR3 reads TGTGCCAGCAGCCCGGGGGGGACGGCACATAATTCACCCCTCCACTTT. Residues: CASSPGGTAHNSPLHF.

The chain links TRBV2 to TRBJ2-3; 7 bases line up with TRBD2. V lost 5 bases to trimming and J lost 2 bases; unmatched junction nucleotides: 7. Germline values: CDR1 SNHLY, CDR2 FYNNEI. The CDR3 runs 15 residues. DNA of the CDR3: TGTGCCAGCAGTCTAGCGGCCCTTCCCACAGATACGCAGTATTTT. This sequence encodes CASSLAALPTDTQYF.

The J gene is TRBJ1-1, the V gene TRBV4-3, with TRBD1 matching 7 bases. Per the germline V gene, CDR1 is LGHNA and CDR2 is YSLEER. With 4 bases clipped from V and 3 bases from J, the junction kept 8 bases outside the gene matches. This CDR3 has 15 amino acids. The CDR3 sequence: CASSRLTGVDTEAFF. DNA of the CDR3: TGCGCCAGCAGCCGCCTAACAGGGGTGGACACTGAAGCTTTCTTT.

V and J are TRBV7-2 and TRBJ2-1, with 12 bases aligning to TRBD2. The CDR3 spans 17 residues. The J segment lost 2 bases and the V segment lost 4 bases, leaving 6 bases of the junction unmatched. Germline-derived CDR1 and CDR2 are SGHTA and FQGNSA. The CDR3 loop is CASSSHGLAGTYNEQFF. CDR3 coding DNA: TGTGCCAGCAGCTCCCACGGACTAGCGGGAACCTACAATGAGCAGTTCTTC.

Comment on this clone: A much larger clone is a single base away; this may be a read error. This chain links TRBV9 with TRBJ2-3, with TRBD2 matching 7 bases. In germline, CDR1 is SGDLS, CDR2 YYNGEE. Germline trimming cut 0 bases from V and 0 bases from J; bases unmatched to any gene: 1. The CDR3 length is 15 residues. CDR3 sequence reads: CASSVAGGSTDTQYF. CDR3 bases: TGTGCCAGCAGCGTAGCGGGGGGAAGCACAGATACGCAGTATTTT.

The genes are TRBV20-1 and TRBJ1-1; TRBD1 is a possible D gene (5 bases). V lost 3 bases, J lost 10 bases, and 15 bases lay in between. The CDR3 is made up of 12 amino acids. CDR1 DFQATT and CDR2 SNEGSKA come from the germline V gene (reference sequence). The CDR3 here is CSASWQAGGAFF. The DNA of the CDR3 is TGCAGTGCTAGTTGGCAGGCCGGGGGAGCTTTCTTT.

V gene TRBV10-3 combines with J gene TRBJ2-1, with 7 bases matching TRBD1. Germline V CDR1 and CDR2: ENHRY, SYGVKD. Trimming cost V 5 bases and J 8 bases; bases outside gene matches: 6. The CDR3 has 13 residues. The CDR3 coding sequence is TGTGCCATCAGTCAGACAGGGTATCATGAGCAGTTCTTC. Its protein is CAISQTGYHEQFF.

The sample holds one count of this clone. V usage is TRBV19 and J usage is TRBJ2-5; 14 bases map to TRBD2. The V segment lost 3 bases and the J segment 4 bases; nucleotides outside the gene matches: 1. Germline V gene lookup returns CDR1 LNHDA and CDR2 SQIVND (reference sequence). The CDR3 consists of 15 residues. The DNA of the CDR3 is TGTGCCAGTAGTATGGGACTAGCGGGAGCAGAGACCCAGTACTTC. Protein product: CASSMGLAGAETQYF.

This sequence joins TRBV7-2 and TRBJ2-1, with 12 bases identical to TRBD2. V shed 2 bases, J shed 14 bases, and the junction held 13 bases outside the gene matches. Germline CDR1 is SGHTA and CDR2 is FQGNSA. The CDR3 is 16 amino acids. The CDR3 DNA is TGTGCCAGCAGCTTAACGGCTAGCGGGGGGGGACCAAATGAGTTCTTC. Its protein is CASSLTASGGGPNEFF.

This clone has a single count. The rearrangement joins TRBV19 to TRBJ1-2, with TRBD1 identical over 8 bases. Germline V gives CDR1 LNHDA, CDR2 SQIVND (reference sequence). The V segment lost 6 bases and the J segment 7 bases; nucleotides outside the gene matches: 10. This CDR3 is built from 14 residues. Here the CDR3 reads CASRPQGGYSGYTF. In DNA form, the CDR3 reads TGTGCCAGTAGACCACAGGGGGGCTATAGTGGCTACACCTTC.

V gene TRBV30 combines with J gene TRBJ1-2; D not resolved. Trimming removed 1 base at V and 5 bases at J, with 14 bases between. The CDR3 spans 14 residues. Germline CDR1 GTSNPN, CDR2 SVGIG (reference sequence). The CDR3 reads CAWSAPGSQYGYTF. CDR3 nucleotide sequence: TGTGCCTGGAGTGCCCCCGGGTCCCAATATGGCTACACCTTC.

The rearrangement links TRBV7-3 to TRBJ1-5, with D tentatively TRBD1 (6 bases). V dropped 5 bases and J dropped 6 bases, with 14 bases sitting between them. CDR1 is SGHTA, CDR2 FQGTGA, per germline. The length of the CDR3 is 14 residues. The CDR3 loop reads CASSQTGGGQPQHF. The CDR3 coding sequence is TGTGCCAGCAGCCAGACAGGAGGAGGTCAGCCCCAGCATTTT.

The chain is built from TRBV5-5 and TRBJ2-1; D call uncertain. The length of the CDR3 is 14 residues. CDR1 and CDR2 from the germline V gene are SGHKS and YYEKEE (reference sequence). V was clipped by 4 bases and J by 2 bases, with 10 bases between them. In DNA form, the CDR3 reads TGTGCCAGCAGCCCAAGACTGGCCTACAATGAGCAGTTCTTC. Translated, it gives CASSPRLAYNEQFF.

The chain joins TRBV5-1 to TRBJ2-5, with D unresolved. Germline V lookup: CDR1 SGHRS, CDR2 YFSETQ. This CDR3 has 15 residues. V lost 0 bases and J 5 bases, leaving 14 bases between the germline ends. The CDR3 region has the DNA TGCGCCAGCAGCTTGGAAGGTATTTCGAGGGAGACCCAGTACTTC. Amino acid sequence: CASSLEGISRETQYF. The full variable domain, with the rest looked up from reference TRBV5-1 and TRBJ2-5, is KAGVTQTPRYLIKTRGQQVTLSCSPISGHRSVSWYQQTPGQGLQFLFEYFSETQRNKGNFPGRFSGRQFSNSRSEMNVSTLELGDSALYLCASSLEGISRETQYFGPGTRLLVL.

The chain combines TRBV24-1 with TRBJ2-3, with 10 bases that match TRBD1. The CDR3 length is 16 residues. V trimming: 5 bases; J trimming: 4 bases; junction bases outside the gene matches: 8. CDR1 is KGHDR and CDR2 is SFDVKD in the germline V gene. In DNA form, the CDR3 reads TGTGCCACCAGTGCCTCCGGGACAGGGGCCGCAGATACGCAGTATTTT. The encoded protein is CATSASGTGAADTQYF.

The gene calls are TRBV2 and TRBJ2-2; D is unresolved. The CDR3 runs to 12 residues. CDR1 is SNHLY, CDR2 FYNNEI, per germline. V was trimmed by 7 bases and J by 1 base, leaving 4 bases between them. CDR3 sequence: CASIMNTGELFF. CDR3 coding DNA: TGTGCCAGCATTATGAACACCGGGGAGCTGTTTTTT.

The CDR3 loop is CASTGLAGGGGDTQYF. CDR3 coding DNA: TGTGCCAGCACTGGACTAGCGGGGGGCGGAGGGGATACGCAGTATTTT. The rearrangement uses TRBV27 and TRBJ2-3; 14 nucleotides agree with TRBD2. In germline, CDR1 is MNHEY, CDR2 SMNVEV (reference sequence). The ends lost 7 bases at V and 6 bases at J; junction bases unmatched: 9. The CDR3 is 16 amino acids.

The chain is built from TRBV5-1 and TRBJ2-2; D possibly corresponds to TRBD1 (5 bases). This CDR3 is 12 amino acids long. Germline CDR1 SGHRS, CDR2 YFSETQ. V was trimmed by 4 bases and J by 4 bases, leaving 5 bases between them. CDR3 amino acids: CASSQGTGELFF. CDR3 nucleotide sequence: TGCGCCAGCAGCCAGGGCACCGGGGAGCTGTTTTTT.

This chain joins TRBV10-3 and TRBJ2-1; 10 bases match TRBD2. The germline CDR1 and CDR2 sequences are ENHRY and SYGVKD. The CDR3 contains 15 residues. V was clipped by 4 bases and J by 5 bases; unmatched bases: 5. The CDR3 loop reads CAISVGLAENNEQFF. DNA for the CDR3: TGTGCCATCAGTGTCGGACTAGCGGAAAACAATGAGCAGTTCTTC.

The J gene is TRBJ1-5, the V gene TRBV6-6; TRBD1 aligns across 10 bases. V lost 4 bases and J lost 1; bases outside the gene matches: 4. The CDR3 has 16 residues. Germline V lookup: CDR1 MNHNY, CDR2 SVGAGI (reference sequence). CDR3 protein: CASSFRDRGSNQPQHF. CDR3 coding DNA: TGTGCCAGCAGTTTCCGGGACAGGGGCAGCAATCAGCCCCAGCATTTT.

This chain connects TRBV7-2 to TRBJ1-2, with TRBD1 as a possible D gene (6 bases). The CDR3 spans 13 residues. Looked up from germline, CDR1 is SGHTA and CDR2 is FQGNSA. The V gene lost 1 base and the J gene lost 7 bases, with 10 bases spanning the gap. As DNA, the CDR3 is TGTGCCAGCAGCTTAGGACAGGCTGTTGGCTACACCTTC. Translated, it gives CASSLGQAVGYTF.